These 20 T cell receptor beta chains were all obtained from the same sample, sequenced in a study of immune heterogeneity within non-small cell lung tumors. With 32 V and 13 J primers, multiplex PCR amplified the TCR beta CDR3. MiXCR, run by TCRdb on the multiplex PCR reads, gives a single entry per CDR3 protein. The table lists approximately 4,500 distinct CDR3 sequences, less than 30% of them singletons. Bulk tumor genomic DNA was the template, and each sample received 550 to 650 ng. Several biopsies per primary tumor were taken during surgery, spaced as far apart as possible. Patients went through curative surgery, and their non-small cell lung cancer was untreated and newly diagnosed. Sequencing was carried out using lung tumor tissue. Receptors were obtained from a man aged 55 to 70 with non-small cell lung cancer.

This clonotype was recorded a few times. The genes are TRBV7-6 and TRBJ1-5, with D unclear. Deletions cut 0 bases from V and 5 bases from J, with 5 bases between. Germline V gene sequence: CDR1 SGHVS, CDR2 FNYEAQ. The CDR3 is made up of 13 amino acids. The CDR3 DNA reads as TGTGCCAGCAGCTTAGCCACTGATCAGCCCCAGCATTTT. This translates into CASSLATDQPQHF.

The chain carries TRBV29-1 and TRBJ2-2; D might be TRBD2 (7 bases). The germline V gene encodes CDR1 SQVTM and CDR2 ANQGSEA. Trimming cost V 3 bases and J 5 bases, with 13 bases left between them. The CDR3 has 14 residues. The chain's CDR3 is CSVDGGARTGELFF. CDR3 sequence (DNA): TGCAGCGTTGATGGGGGGGCGCGAACCGGGGAGCTGTTTTTT.

The chain has TRBV7-8 and TRBJ1-3; D is uncertain. From germline, CDR1 is SGHVS and CDR2 FQNEAQ. The germline V and J ends were trimmed by 4 bases and 1 base, with 11 bases remaining between them. The CDR3 totals 15 residues. This chain's CDR3 is CASSSSRGSGNTIYF. CDR3 DNA: TGTGCCAGCAGCTCCAGTCGGGGTTCTGGAAACACCATATATTTT.

Comments on this clonotype: This may stem from a read error, because a much larger clone lies one nucleotide away. V and J are TRBV10-1 and TRBJ2-5, with D hard to call. V gave up 7 bases and J gave up 2 bases, with 17 bases separating them. The CDR3 is made up of 15 amino acids. The germline gives CDR1 WNHNN, CDR2 SYGVQD (reference sequence). The CDR3 sequence is CASTSIMLLQETQYF. DNA for the CDR3: TGCGCCAGCACCTCTATAATGCTATTACAAGAGACCCAGTACTTC.

This clonotype is labeled large (0.1 to 1%). The V gene is TRBV30, the J gene TRBJ2-7; TRBD1 might be the D (5 bases). Deletions cut 0 bases from V and 2 bases from J, with 14 bases between. Germline V gives CDR1 GTSNPN, CDR2 SVGIG (reference sequence). CDR3 length equals 15 residues. Here the CDR3 DNA reads TGTGCCTGGAGTGTACTGTGGACACCTCCCTACGAGCAGTACTTC. This encodes CAWSVLWTPPYEQYF.

A few counts support this clonotype. This chain links TRBV5-1 with TRBJ1-3; 11 bases map to TRBD1. V shed 4 bases, J shed 2 bases, and the junction held 2 bases outside the gene matches. Germline V CDR1 and CDR2: SGHRS, YFSETQ. The CDR3 extends over 15 amino acids. The chain's CDR3 is CASSTGQGAGNTIYF. The CDR3, as DNA: TGCGCCAGCAGCACGGGACAGGGGGCTGGAAACACCATATATTTT.

This chain joins TRBV7-9 and TRBJ1-1; 7 positions match TRBD1. The CDR3 is made up of 14 amino acids. Germline loops: CDR1 SEHNR, CDR2 FQNEAQ (reference sequence). The J segment lost 4 bases and the V segment lost 3 bases, leaving 5 bases of the junction unmatched. As DNA, the CDR3 is TGTGCCAGCAGCTTTTGGCGACAGGGCACTGAAGCTTTCTTT. The encoded protein is CASSFWRQGTEAFF.

In its sample, this clonotype is medium-sized. This sequence joins TRBV19 and TRBJ2-7; perhaps TRBD2 as D (5 bases). The CDR3 is made up of 15 amino acids. Trimming pared 4 bases from V and 0 bases from J, leaving 13 bases between. Germline V gene lookup returns CDR1 LNHDA and CDR2 SQIVND (reference sequence). This chain's CDR3 is CASSRGVLTSYEQYF. The DNA for the CDR3 is TGTGCCAGTAGTAGGGGAGTCCTCACCTCCTACGAGCAGTACTTC.

In the case of this clonotype: A read error may be the cause here, since a much bigger clone is one base away. This chain connects TRBV28 to TRBJ2-7; no clear D gene. The CDR3 spans 17 residues. Trimming took off 6 bases at V and 2 bases at J, with 23 bases between the two ends. Germline V gene sequence: CDR1 MDHEN, CDR2 SYDVKM. The CDR3 nucleotides read TGTGCCAGCAGAAAAACTGGCGGATACAACATACCCTACGAGCAGTACTTC. Protein product: CASRKTGGYNIPYEQYF.

CDR3 DNA sequence: TGTGCCTGGAGTGTACAATCCCCAGTGGAGCTGTTTTTT. This codes for CAWSVQSPVELFF. The chain combines TRBV30 with TRBJ2-2; D uncertain. The ends were cut back, 0 bases at V and 10 bases at J, with 12 bases in the middle. CDR3 size: 13 residues. Germline lookup yields CDR1 GTSNPN and CDR2 SVGIG (reference sequence).

V gene TRBV4-1 combines with J gene TRBJ2-3; 14 nucleotides match TRBD2. This CDR3 spans 16 amino acids. Germline CDR1 and CDR2: MGHRA and YSYEKL. Trimming at V came to 4 bases and at J to 6 bases, leaving 6 bases not matched to a gene. The CDR3 loop reads CASSPHGTSGSDTQYF. In nucleotides, the CDR3 is TGCGCCAGCAGCCCTCATGGGACTAGCGGGAGCGATACGCAGTATTTT.

This clonotype ranks as medium-sized. The rearrangement links TRBV20-1 to TRBJ2-3; TRBD2 is a possible D gene (5 bases). The germline V and J ends were trimmed by 0 bases and 3 bases, with 10 bases remaining between them. Germline V lookup: CDR1 DFQATT, CDR2 SNEGSKA (reference sequence). The CDR3 sequence is 14 residues long. The CDR3 region is CSARDSRRTDTQYF. In DNA, the CDR3 is TGCAGTGCTAGAGATTCCAGGAGGACAGATACGCAGTATTTT.

V and J are TRBV12-3 or TRBV12-4 and TRBJ2-2; D remains ambiguous. There are 16 residues in the CDR3. V was shortened by 2 bases and J by 4 bases, with 14 bases between the two germline ends. CDR3 in amino acids: CASSLNGGISTGELFF. The CDR3 DNA is TGTGCCAGCAGTTTAAATGGTGGCATTTCCACCGGGGAGCTGTTTTTT.

The table lists this clonotype with a few counts. The chain joins TRBV5-6 to TRBJ2-1, with D perhaps matching TRBD2 (5 bases). V was shortened by 4 bases and J by 2 bases, with 13 bases between the two germline ends. Looked up from germline, CDR1 is SGHDT and CDR2 is YYEEEE. CDR3 length equals 15 residues. The CDR3 sequence is CASSRFAGTYNEQFF. The CDR3 DNA reads TGTGCCAGCAGCCGATTTGCCGGGACCTACAATGAGCAGTTCTTC.

This clonotype was detected a few times. The chain combines TRBV5-6 with TRBJ1-2; possibly TRBD1 for D (5 bases). The germline V gene encodes CDR1 SGHDT and CDR2 YYEEEE. This CDR3 has 12 residues. Trimming removed 4 bases at V and 2 bases at J, with 6 bases between. The CDR3 reads CASSRQNYGYTF. In nucleotides, the CDR3 is TGTGCCAGCAGCAGACAGAACTATGGCTACACCTTC.

The sample holds a few counts of this clonotype. This CDR3 reads CASSSTSGRAGELFF. The CDR3 region has the DNA TGTGCCAGCAGTTCCACTAGCGGGAGGGCCGGGGAGCTGTTTTTT. The chain recombines TRBV6-1 with TRBJ2-2, with 13 bases matching TRBD2. V dropped 5 bases and J dropped 6; count of bases not matched to a gene: 3. CDR1 MNHNS and CDR2 SASEGT come from the germline V gene. This CDR3 comprises 15 residues.

The rearrangement links TRBV28 to TRBJ1-2; D ambiguous. Trimming removed 6 bases at V and 6 bases at J, with 17 bases between. CDR3 size: 14 residues. Germline lookup yields CDR1 MDHEN and CDR2 SYDVKM. The CDR3 nucleotides are TGTGCCAGCAGACCAGGTCCTTATTCAGATGGCTACACCTTC. This encodes CASRPGPYSDGYTF.

This clonotype rates as medium-sized. V usage is TRBV15 and J usage is TRBJ1-6; the match to TRBD1 covers 7 bases. This CDR3 region has 20 residues. V gave up 3 bases and J gave up 0 bases; unmatched junction bases: 14. Germline V lookup: CDR1 LNHNV, CDR2 YYDKDF (reference sequence). CDR3 loop: CATSRTKPGQSSSYNSPLHF. CDR3 nucleotides: TGTGCCACCAGCAGGACTAAACCGGGACAGTCTAGCTCCTATAATTCACCCCTCCACTTT.

The chain couples TRBV2 to TRBJ2-1; 12 bases align to TRBD1. The CDR3 loop spans 13 amino acids. V trimming: 6 bases; J trimming: 10 bases; junction bases outside the gene matches: 4. The germline gives CDR1 SNHLY, CDR2 FYNNEI. CDR3 in amino acids: CASRGTGGEEQFF. The CDR3 nucleotides read TGTGCCAGCAGGGGGACAGGGGGCGAGGAGCAGTTCTTC.

This chain links TRBV4-1 with TRBJ2-1, with D unresolved. Germline V gene sequence: CDR1 MGHRA, CDR2 YSYEKL. V gave up 1 base and J gave up 2 bases, with 9 bases separating them. The CDR3 is 15 residues long. CDR3 region: CASSQARSAYNEQFF. DNA of the CDR3: TGCGCCAGCAGCCAAGCGCGGTCCGCCTACAATGAGCAGTTCTTC.